These 24 T cell receptor beta chains share one sample of origin, sequenced in a study of control samples from healthy donors and cancer patients. Data came from immunoSEQ multiplex PCR; TCRdb stores just in-frame clones and leaves some out. In the table there are roughly 170,000 clones, 75% to 95% of which are singletons. Sequenced material: blood. The receptors derive from a woman between 40 and 50 years old in good health.

This clone turned up a few times. J is TRBJ1-4 and V is TRBV5-5; D possibly corresponds to TRBD1 (5 bases). V lost 0 bases to trimming and J lost 7 bases, with 10 bases between them. This CDR3 is 14 amino acids long. CDR1 SGHKS and CDR2 YYEKEE come from the germline V gene (reference sequence). The CDR3 reads CASSLGQGSEKLFF. The CDR3 DNA sequence: TGTGCCAGCAGCTTGGGGCAGGGAAGTGAAAAACTGTTTTTT.

The V call is TRBV19, the J call TRBJ1-3; 7 nucleotides agree with TRBD1. V shed 6 bases and J 0 bases; nucleotides not matched to a gene: 5. Germline V lookup: CDR1 LNHDA, CDR2 SQIVND (reference sequence). The CDR3 spans 15 residues. The CDR3 DNA sequence: TGTGCCAGTAGCGAGACAGGGAGCTCTGGAAACACCATATATTTT. Protein: CASSETGSSGNTIYF.

The V and J genes are TRBV2 and TRBJ1-6; D possibly corresponds to TRBD1 (5 bases). This CDR3 comprises 16 residues. CDR1 is SNHLY and CDR2 is FYNNEI in the germline V gene. V shed 2 bases and J shed 9 bases, with 17 bases lying between them. The DNA of the CDR3 is TGTGCCAGCAGTGAATGGGGCAGCCGGTCGGGTTCACCCCTCCACTTT. Translated, it gives CASSEWGSRSGSPLHF.

This clone is a singleton in its sample. The rearrangement links TRBV13 to TRBJ2-7; 8 bases are a match to TRBD2. CDR3 size: 15 residues. The V gene end was trimmed by 0 bases and the J gene end by 2 bases; junction bases not matched to a gene: 3. CDR1 and CDR2 from the germline V gene are PRHDT and FYEKMQ (reference sequence). The CDR3 sequence is CASSLGLAATYEQYF. The CDR3 coding sequence is TGTGCCAGCAGCTTAGGACTAGCGGCCACCTACGAGCAGTACTTC.

To note about this clone: The sample contains more than one DNA sequence encoding this CDR3. The chain uses TRBV5-1 and TRBJ2-3; 11 nucleotides align to TRBD2. The germline gives CDR1 SGHRS, CDR2 YFSETQ. CDR3 length: 16 residues. V lost 0 bases to trimming and J lost 3 bases; unmatched junction nucleotides: 3. The CDR3: CASSLGASGGTDTQYF. The CDR3 DNA sequence: TGCGCCAGCAGCTTGGGAGCTAGCGGGGGGACAGATACGCAGTATTTT.

This clone was counted once. The CDR3 sequence is CSVEDRGQGENEQYF. The CDR3 region has the DNA TGCAGCGTTGAAGATCGGGGACAGGGTGAAAACGAGCAGTACTTC. This chain links TRBV29-1 with TRBJ2-7; 9 bases are shared with TRBD1. J was trimmed by 5 bases and V by 0 bases; bases with no gene match: 8. From germline, CDR1 is SQVTM and CDR2 ANQGSEA. The CDR3 contains 15 residues.

Only one count was recorded for this clone. The chain employs TRBV19 and TRBJ2-6; 15 bases map to TRBD2. The CDR3 is 21 amino acids. CDR1 and CDR2 from the germline V gene are LNHDA and SQIVND (reference sequence). V lost 3 bases to trimming and J lost 3 bases; unmatched junction nucleotides: 12. Here the CDR3 reads CASSMSGTSGGFRLGANVLTF. DNA for the CDR3: TGTGCCAGTAGTATGTCCGGGACTAGCGGGGGGTTTCGGCTTGGGGCCAACGTCCTGACTTTC.

The gene calls are TRBV6-1 and TRBJ1-6; D possibly corresponds to TRBD1 (5 bases). Trimming stripped 4 bases from V and 0 bases from J, with 19 bases between. This CDR3 region has 19 residues. CDR1 is MNHNS, CDR2 SASEGT, per germline. Here the CDR3 DNA reads TGTGCCAGCAGTGGTTGGCAGGGCGAGGCCAGCTCCTATAATTCACCCCTCCACTTT. It is translated as CASSGWQGEASSYNSPLHF.

The chain uses TRBV7-2 and TRBJ2-1, with D perhaps TRBD2 (5 bases). Trimming left V 1 base short and J 9 bases short, with 16 bases between. The CDR3 sequence is 15 residues long. From germline, CDR1 is SGHTA and CDR2 FQGNSA. The DNA of the CDR3 is TGTGCCAGCAGCTTAGACGGGGTTAAGTACCGTGAGCAGTTCTTC. Translation: CASSLDGVKYREQFF.

V and J are TRBV6-5 and TRBJ1-2; D gene uncertain. Germline V gene lookup returns CDR1 MNHEY and CDR2 SVGAGI. This CDR3 spans 14 amino acids. V dropped 6 bases and J dropped 4 bases, with 15 bases sitting between them. CDR3 sequence reads: CASRGDLGSYGYTF. The CDR3 bases are TGTGCCAGCAGGGGCGACTTGGGGTCCTATGGCTACACCTTC.

This clone has only a few counts. This chain joins TRBV23-1 and TRBJ1-3; no definite D call. TRBV23-1 is recorded as an ORF, its role being uncertain. The CDR3 spans 15 residues. V dropped 3 bases and J dropped 0 bases, with 9 bases sitting between them. The CDR3 DNA follows: TGCGCCAGCAGTCAGACGGATTACTCTGGAAACACCATATATTTT. It codes for CASSQTDYSGNTIYF.

V usage is TRBV5-6 and J usage is TRBJ1-6; D might be TRBD1 (5 bases). Between the trimmed V and J ends, which lost 3 bases and 5 bases, there was a span of 9 bases. The CDR3 is 14 residues long. Germline values: CDR1 SGHDT, CDR2 YYEEEE. The CDR3 nucleotides read TGTGCCAGCAGCTGGGTAGGGGATAATTCACCCCTCCACTTT. This codes for CASSWVGDNSPLHF. Full variable domain (remainder filled in from reference TRBV5-6 and TRBJ1-6): DAGVTQSPTHLIKTRGQQVTLRCSPKSGHDTVSWYQQALGQGPQFIFQYYEEEERQRGNFPDRFSGHQFPNYSSELNVNALLLGDSALYLCASSWVGDNSPLHFGNGTRLTVT.

As DNA, the CDR3 is TGCAGCGTTGAGAGGGGCGTGACAGATGAAGCTTTCTTT. It yields the protein CSVERGVTDEAFF. V is TRBV29-1 and J is TRBJ1-1; perhaps TRBD1 as D (5 bases). V lost 3 bases to trimming and J lost 7 bases, with 15 bases between them. The CDR3 extends over 13 amino acids. Germline values: CDR1 SQVTM, CDR2 ANQGSEA.

The rearrangement links TRBV13 to TRBJ1-4; D is unresolved. Between the trimmed V and J ends, which lost 5 bases and 7 bases, there was a span of 14 bases. CDR3 length: 14 residues. Germline lookup yields CDR1 PRHDT and CDR2 FYEKMQ (reference sequence). CDR3 DNA: TGTGCCAGCAGCATGACCGTTAATAGTGAAAAACTGTTTTTT. It encodes CASSMTVNSEKLFF. The whole variable domain, remainder taken from reference TRBV13 and TRBJ1-4, is AAGVIQSPRHLIKEKRETATLKCYPIPRHDTVYWYQQGPGQDPQFLISFYEKMQSDKGSIPDRFSAQQFSDYHSELNMSSLELGDSALYFCASSMTVNSEKLFFGSGTQLSVL.

The chain links TRBV10-3 to TRBJ1-2, with 7 bases matching TRBD1. Germline V gene lookup returns CDR1 ENHRY and CDR2 SYGVKD. Germline trimming cut 7 bases from V and 2 bases from J; bases unmatched to any gene: 4. The CDR3 loop spans 13 amino acids. The CDR3 coding sequence is TGTGCCATCAACCCGGGACAGAACTATGGCTACACCTTC. Protein sequence: CAINPGQNYGYTF.

Here the CDR3 reads CASSSLRKTKNIQYF. The DNA for the CDR3 is TGTGCCAGCAGCTCCCTAAGGAAAACTAAAAACATTCAGTACTTC. The J gene is TRBJ2-4, the V gene TRBV28, with D hard to call. This CDR3 is 15 amino acids long. Germline lookup yields CDR1 MDHEN and CDR2 SYDVKM. V dropped 6 bases and J dropped 4 bases, with 16 bases sitting between them.

The gene calls are TRBV5-1 and TRBJ2-5; 7 nucleotides agree with TRBD1. The V gene's germline CDR1 is SGHRS and CDR2 YFSETQ. Unmatched junction bases numbered 10, after V lost 6 bases and J lost 5 bases. CDR3 size: 14 residues. The CDR3 DNA follows: TGCGCCAGCAAATCCCTGACAGGGTGGGAGACCCAGTACTTC. This codes for CASKSLTGWETQYF.

The V gene is TRBV12-5, the J gene TRBJ1-5; possible D gene TRBD1, 5 bases. The V gene's germline CDR1 is LGHNT and CDR2 FRNRAP. Trimming pared 7 bases from V and 4 bases from J, leaving 14 bases between. This CDR3 region has 14 residues. CDR3 protein: CASAVGGDNQPQHF. The CDR3, as DNA: TGTGCTAGTGCCGTGGGGGGGGATAATCAGCCCCAGCATTTT.

The rearrangement joins TRBV2 to TRBJ2-7; 8 bases agree with TRBD2. V shed 9 bases, J shed 2 bases, and the junction held 6 bases outside the gene matches. The CDR3 has 13 amino acids. CDR1 SNHLY and CDR2 FYNNEI come from the germline V gene. The CDR3 here is CASSPGGPYEQYF. The CDR3 bases are TGTGCCAGTTCTCCGGGGGGGCCCTACGAGCAGTACTTC.

The chain combines TRBV6-4 with TRBJ1-1; 7 nucleotides match TRBD1. With V trimmed by 2 bases and J by 6 bases, 15 bases remained unmatched. This CDR3 comprises 17 residues. Germline CDR1 and CDR2: MRHNA and SNTAGT. CDR3: CASSDPREGARVSEAFF. CDR3 sequence (DNA): TGTGCCAGCAGTGACCCTCGGGAGGGGGCGCGAGTGTCTGAAGCTTTCTTT.

The DNA of the CDR3 is TGTGCCAGTAGTACCGGACGGACTAGCGGCACAGATACGCAGTATTTT. This gives the protein CASSTGRTSGTDTQYF. The V gene is TRBV19, the J gene TRBJ2-3; 9 bases fit TRBD2. Germline V lookup: CDR1 LNHDA, CDR2 SQIVND (reference sequence). Losses at the gene ends were 4 bases for V and 1 base for J; bases not matched to a gene: 6. The CDR3 runs to 16 residues.

The V gene is TRBV15, the J gene TRBJ1-4; TRBD1 is a possible D gene (5 bases). The CDR3 is 15 residues long. Trimming stripped 1 base from V and 2 bases from J, with 8 bases between. CDR1 is LNHNV, CDR2 YYDKDF, per germline (reference sequence). CDR3 region: CATSRVGGTNEKLFF. CDR3 sequence (DNA): TGTGCCACCAGCAGAGTTGGGGGTACTAATGAAAAACTGTTTTTT.

J is TRBJ2-2 and V is TRBV7-7; 8 bases align to TRBD2. J lost 4 bases, V lost 0 bases, and 1 base had no gene match. The CDR3 contains 15 residues. Germline CDR1 reads SSHAT; CDR2 reads FNYEAQ (reference sequence). The CDR3 here is CASSLAAGGTGELFF. The CDR3 DNA sequence: TGTGCCAGCAGCTTAGCTGCGGGGGGCACCGGGGAGCTGTTTTTT.

V gene TRBV24-1 combines with J gene TRBJ2-1; D is unresolved. V lost 3 bases, J lost 10 bases, and 15 bases lay in between. The length of the CDR3 is 14 residues. Germline-derived CDR1 and CDR2 are KGHDR and SFDVKD. CDR3 in amino acids: CATSDPARHGEQFF. For the CDR3, the DNA is TGTGCCACCAGTGATCCCGCCAGGCACGGGGAGCAGTTCTTC.